This entry lists 6 T cell receptor beta chains sequenced from one sample in a study of CXCR3-negative and CXCR3-positive naive CD8 T cells. Findings and caveats of the study: Naive cells that were CXCR3-positive had more hydrophobic TRB CDR3s (compared with CXCR3-negative naive cells).

Their target antigens are unknown. Libraries were UMI-labeled 5' RACE TRB cDNA. TCRdb re-called the 5' RACE reads; every CDR3 protein appears as one record, without DNA. This sample's clone table lists 75,000 to 100,000 distinct CDR3 sequences. What was sequenced was naive CXCR3+ CD8+ T cells from blood. Specified subset: CD45RO-CCR7+CD27+CD95- naive CD8+ T cells expressing CXCR3 (TNR3+). The receptors originated from a human donor in good health. Some clones in this sample may be carry-over from other donors' samples.

CDR3 loop: CASSQEGPYNEQFF. The chain has TRBV4-1 and TRBJ2-1. The CDR3 runs 14 residues. From germline, CDR1 is MGHRA and CDR2 YSYEKL.

This chain connects TRBV6-2 or TRBV6-3 to TRBJ2-3; TCRdb's D call, TRBD2, is unchecked because there is no DNA. The CDR3 covers 19 residues. Germline V lookup: CDR1 MNHEY, CDR2 SVGEGT. The CDR3 protein is CASSGTSGKAGRRQDTQYF.

V and J are TRBV7-6 and TRBJ2-1; as DNA is missing, the TRBD1 call by TCRdb cannot be tested. Germline values: CDR1 SGHVS, CDR2 FNYEAQ. This CDR3 has 16 residues. This CDR3 is CASSLVARGTYNEQFF.

The J gene is TRBJ2-7, the V gene TRBV20-1; TCRdb outputs TRBD1, but without DNA this stays unchecked. Germline V CDR1 and CDR2: DFQATT, SNEGSKA (reference sequence). The CDR3 runs 16 residues. The CDR3 loop is CSARRADRGQGYEQYF.

This chain joins TRBV28 and TRBJ2-1; no DNA is available, so the TRBD1 call from TCRdb remains unchecked. Germline V gene data show CDR1 as MDHEN and CDR2 as SYDVKM. The CDR3 loop spans 12 amino acids. The CDR3 protein is CASRGQNNEQFF.

J is TRBJ1-4 and V is TRBV29-1; the D call from TCRdb, TRBD1, cannot be confirmed without DNA. The germline gives CDR1 SQVTM, CDR2 ANQGSEA. This CDR3 is 12 amino acids long. CDR3 loop: CSVRTEGEKLFF.